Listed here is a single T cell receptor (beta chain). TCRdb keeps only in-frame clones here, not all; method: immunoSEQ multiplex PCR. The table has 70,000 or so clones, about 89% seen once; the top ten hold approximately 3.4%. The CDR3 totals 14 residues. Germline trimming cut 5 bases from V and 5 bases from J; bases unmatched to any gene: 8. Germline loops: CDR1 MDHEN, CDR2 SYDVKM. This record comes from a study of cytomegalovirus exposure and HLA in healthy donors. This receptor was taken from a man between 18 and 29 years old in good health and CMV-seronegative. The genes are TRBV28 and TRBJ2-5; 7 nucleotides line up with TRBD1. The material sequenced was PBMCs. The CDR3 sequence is CASSPPTGVETQYF. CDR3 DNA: TGTGCCAGCAGTCCACCCACAGGGGTGGAGACCCAGTACTTC.